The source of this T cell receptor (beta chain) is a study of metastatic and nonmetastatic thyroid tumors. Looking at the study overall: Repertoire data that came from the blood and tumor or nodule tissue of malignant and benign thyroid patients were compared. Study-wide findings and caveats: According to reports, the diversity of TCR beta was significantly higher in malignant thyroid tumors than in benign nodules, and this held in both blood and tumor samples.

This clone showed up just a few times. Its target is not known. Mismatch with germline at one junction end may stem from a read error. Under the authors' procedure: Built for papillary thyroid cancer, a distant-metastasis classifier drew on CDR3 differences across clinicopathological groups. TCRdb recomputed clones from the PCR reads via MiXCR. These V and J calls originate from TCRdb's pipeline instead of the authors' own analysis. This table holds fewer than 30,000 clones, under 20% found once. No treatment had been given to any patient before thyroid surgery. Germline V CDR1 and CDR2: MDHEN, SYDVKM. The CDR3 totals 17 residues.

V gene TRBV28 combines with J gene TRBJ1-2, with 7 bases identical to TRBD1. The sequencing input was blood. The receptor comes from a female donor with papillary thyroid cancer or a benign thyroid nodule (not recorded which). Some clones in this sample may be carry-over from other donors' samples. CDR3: CVSNSPVTGFTNYGYTF. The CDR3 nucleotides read TGTGTCAGCAATTCCCCCGTGACAGGGTTCACGAACTATGGCTACACCTTC.